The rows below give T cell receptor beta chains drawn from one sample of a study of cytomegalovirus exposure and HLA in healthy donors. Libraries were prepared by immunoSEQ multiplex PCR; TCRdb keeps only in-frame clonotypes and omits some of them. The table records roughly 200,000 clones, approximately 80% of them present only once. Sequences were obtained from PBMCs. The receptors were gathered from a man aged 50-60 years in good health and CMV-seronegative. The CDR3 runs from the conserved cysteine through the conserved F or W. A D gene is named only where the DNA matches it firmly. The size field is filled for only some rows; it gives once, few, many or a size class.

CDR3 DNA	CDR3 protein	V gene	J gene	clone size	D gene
TGTGCCAGCAGCGTTGACGCGGCGGCTACAGATACGCAGTATTTT	CASSVDAAATDTQYF	TRBV9	TRBJ2-3	.	.
TGTGCCAGCAGCTTAGGGAGCGGAGGTGACTATGGCTACACCTTC	CASSLGSGGDYGYTF	TRBV7-2	TRBJ1-2	.	.
TGTGCCAGCAGTTTAGGGGACGGACTACATGGCTACACCTTC	CASSLGDGLHGYTF	TRBV28	TRBJ1-2	few	.
TGTGCCAGCAGCGGAGGACAGGGGGGTGAGCAGTACTTC	CASSGGQGGEQYF	TRBV9	TRBJ2-7	.	TRBD1
TGTGCCAGCAGTCCGCTAGCGGGAGGGCCGGGTGAGCAGTTCTTC	CASSPLAGGPGEQFF	TRBV27	TRBJ2-1	.	TRBD2
TGTGCCAGTAGTATAGCGGCAACCGGGACAGCCGAAGCTTTCTTT	CASSIAATGTAEAFF	TRBV19	TRBJ1-1	.	TRBD1
TGTGCCAGCAGTGAACGTAGCGGGAACACCGGGGAGCTGTTTTTT	CASSERSGNTGELFF	TRBV2	TRBJ2-2	.	.
TGTGCCAGCCATGAGGGGACAGGGCCCTACAATGAGCAGTTCTTC	CASHEGTGPYNEQFF	TRBV18	TRBJ2-1	.	TRBD1
TGCGCCAGCAGCTGGGGTAGCGAAGGACGCGAGCAGTACTTC	CASSWGSEGREQYF	TRBV5-1	TRBJ2-7	.	.
TGTGCCACCTCATCCCCGGGACTAAACTACGAGCAGTACTTC	CATSSPGLNYEQYF	TRBV19	TRBJ2-7	.	TRBD2
TGCGCCAGCAGCCCTGACTTATCGTACGAGCAGTACTTC	CASSPDLSYEQYF	TRBV5-1	TRBJ2-7	.	.
TGTGCCAGCAGCTTAGCGGGAGGAAAAAATACGCAGTATTTT	CASSLAGGKNTQYF	TRBV5-4	TRBJ2-3	.	TRBD2
TGTGCCAGCAGTCGACAGGGAGAGACCCAGTACTTC	CASSRQGETQYF	TRBV6-5	TRBJ2-5	.	TRBD1
TGTGCAAGTCGCTCATGGTCGTTGAGGGACTATGGCTACACCTTC	CASRSWSLRDYGYTF	TRBV12-2	TRBJ1-2	.	.
TGTGCCAGCGGAAGCGGGCTATCTTGGAGGTCCTACGAGCAGTACTTC	CASGSGLSWRSYEQYF	TRBV9	TRBJ2-7	.	.
TGCAGCGTTGTGTCGGGGGAATATCGTGGTGGCTACACCTTC	CSVVSGEYRGGYTF	TRBV29-1	TRBJ1-2	.	.
TGTGCCAGCAGAGGACAGGGGGTTTCGGGAAACACCATATATTTT	CASRGQGVSGNTIYF	TRBV6-1	TRBJ1-3	.	TRBD1
TGTGCCGGGTCTATCGGGGTCGTCTATGGCTACACCTTC	CAGSIGVVYGYTF	TRBV5-8	TRBJ1-2	.	.
TGTGCCAGCCGCCGTTGGCAGTCCAATCAGCCCCAGCATTTT	CASRRWQSNQPQHF	TRBV28	TRBJ1-5	.	.
TGTGCCAGCAGCCGACTAGCTTCCTACGAGCAGTACTTC	CASSRLASYEQYF	TRBV5-6	TRBJ2-7	.	TRBD2
TGTGCCAGCAGTTTAACGACTAGCGGGACCTACAATGAGCAGTTCTTC	CASSLTTSGTYNEQFF	TRBV28	TRBJ2-1	.	TRBD2
TGTGCCAGCAGTGCTGCTAGCGGTGACACCGGGGAGCTGTTTTTT	CASSAASGDTGELFF	TRBV6-4	TRBJ2-2	.	TRBD2
TGTGCCAGCAGTTCCGACCGGGGACAGGGGAGGGATGAGCAGTTCTTC	CASSSDRGQGRDEQFF	TRBV6-5	TRBJ2-1	.	TRBD1
TGCAGTGCTGGAGATCGCTACGAGCAGTACTTC	CSAGDRYEQYF	TRBV20-1	TRBJ2-7	.	.
TGTGCCAGCAGCTTAGAGGGCAGGGCGAACTATGGCTACACCTTC	CASSLEGRANYGYTF	TRBV7-2	TRBJ1-2	few	.
TGTGCCAGCTCAACGGGACAGGGGCTGACCGGGGAGCTGTTTTTT	CASSTGQGLTGELFF	TRBV18	TRBJ2-2	.	TRBD1
TGTGCCAGCAGCTTGCAGGGCGGCACCGGGGAGCTGTTTTTT	CASSLQGGTGELFF	TRBV5-4	TRBJ2-2	.	.
TGTGCCAGTAGTATTGGACAGTTCTATGGCTACACCTTC	CASSIGQFYGYTF	TRBV19	TRBJ1-2	.	.
TGCGCCAGCAGCTTGTTGGGCCAGGTATCCTACGAGCAGTACTTC	CASSLLGQVSYEQYF	TRBV5-1	TRBJ2-7	.	.
TGCGCCAGCAGCTTGGGACAGGGGATGGGAGAGACCCAGTACTTC	CASSLGQGMGETQYF	TRBV5-1	TRBJ2-5	.	TRBD1
TGTGCCAGCAGTCCCCGGACAGGGTCCTACGAGCAGTACTTC	CASSPRTGSYEQYF	TRBV6-1	TRBJ2-7	once	TRBD1
TGTGCCAGCACCTTGGGAGCGGTGAATGAGCAGTTCTTC	CASTLGAVNEQFF	TRBV11-1	TRBJ2-1	.	.
TGTGCCAGCAGCCCGACAGGGATCAGAGGCTACACCTTC	CASSPTGIRGYTF	TRBV28	TRBJ1-2	once	TRBD1
TGTTCCAGCACCACTACGAACGACAGGGGCGCCTCCTACGAGCAGTACTTC	CSSTTTNDRGASYEQYF	TRBV7-9	TRBJ2-7	.	TRBD1
TGTGCCAGCAGCCAAGGGGTTTCGACTGAAAAACTGTTTTTT	CASSQGVSTEKLFF	TRBV11-1	TRBJ1-4	.	.
TGTGCCAGCAGTTATACCGGTTCCTACGAGCAGTACTTC	CASSYTGSYEQYF	TRBV2	TRBJ2-7	.	.
TGTGCCAGCAGCCGGACAGGGTACGAGCAGTACTTC	CASSRTGYEQYF	TRBV5-6	TRBJ2-7	.	TRBD1
TGTGCCAGCAGCTCATCGGGACTAGTTGCTGAGACCCAGTACTTC	CASSSSGLVAETQYF	TRBV7-2	TRBJ2-5	.	TRBD2
TGTGCCAGCACACAGTCTTTCACCGGGGAGCTGTTTTTT	CASTQSFTGELFF	TRBV2	TRBJ2-2	once	.
TGTGCCAGCAGGTTTAGCCGTGCTGAGGGCTACACCTTC	CASRFSRAEGYTF	TRBV27	TRBJ1-2	.	.
TGTGCCAGCAGCCAAGAGCTATACTCTGGAAACACCATATATTTT	CASSQELYSGNTIYF	TRBV4-2	TRBJ1-3	few	.
TGTGCCAGCAGCCTCCGTCGAGGGCGGCAAGAGACCCAGTACTTC	CASSLRRGRQETQYF	TRBV13	TRBJ2-5	.	.
TGTGCCAGCTCACCCGGGACTAGCGGGACTGGCGAGACCCAGTACTTC	CASSPGTSGTGETQYF	TRBV18	TRBJ2-5	few	TRBD2
TGTGCCAGCAGTAGGACAGGGGGTGCCTATGGCTACACCTTC	CASSRTGGAYGYTF	TRBV27	TRBJ1-2	.	TRBD1
TGTGCCAGCAGCCTCGGGACTAGCGGGAGAACCGGGGAGCTGTTTTTT	CASSLGTSGRTGELFF	TRBV5-4	TRBJ2-2	once	TRBD2
TGTGCCAGCAGCTTCGGTTATGGCTACACCTTC	CASSFGYGYTF	TRBV7-9	TRBJ1-2	few	.
TGTGCCAGCAGCTTCGACCGGGACTCTGGAAACACCATATATTTT	CASSFDRDSGNTIYF	TRBV7-9	TRBJ1-3	.	.
TGTGCCAGCTCACTGAGTTACGGGGATACGCAGTATTTT	CASSLSYGDTQYF	TRBV18	TRBJ2-3	.	.
TGTGCCAGCAGGGTAAGGGGAGGGAATGAGCAGTTCTTC	CASRVRGGNEQFF	TRBV6-5	TRBJ2-1	.	TRBD2